These 21 T cell receptor beta chains share one sample of origin, sequenced in a study of shared clonotypes between healthy human individuals. The data were produced by immunoSEQ multiplex PCR, yet TCRdb's version contains in-frame clones alone and is incomplete. This sample has some 700,000 clones, with 90% found just once. Sample: memory CD8+ T cells from PBMCs. Subset in this sample: CD45RO+ cells pooled with CCR7-negative TemRA cells. The receptors come from a man aged 18 to 29 in good health. Some clones in this sample may be carry-over from other donors' samples.

This rearrangement joins TRBV14 to TRBJ2-1; 7 bases are shared with TRBD1. The CDR3 runs 16 residues. Per the germline V gene, CDR1 is SGHDN and CDR2 is FVKESK. The V and J ends lost 3 bases and 4 bases, in that order; junction bases with no gene match: 9. CDR3 sequence (DNA): TGTGCCAGCAGCCACCGAGAGACAGGGATTTACAATGAGCAGTTCTTC. The encoded protein is CASSHRETGIYNEQFF.

The chain links TRBV18 to TRBJ2-7; 9 bases fit TRBD2. The DNA end is more similar to TRBJ2-1, so the J call may be wrong. The germline gives CDR1 KGHSH, CDR2 LQKENI. CDR3 length equals 18 residues. CDR3 bases: TGTGCCAGCTCACCACCGGCCTTTGCGGGAGGGCCAGGCAATGAGCAGTTCTTC. This sequence encodes CASSPPAFAGGPGNEQFF.

This clone appeared a single time. The chain couples TRBV11-2 to TRBJ2-1, with D possibly being TRBD2 (5 bases). Germline assignment: CDR1 SGHAT and CDR2 FQNNGV. The CDR3 covers 18 residues. V gave up 0 bases and J gave up 0 bases, with 15 bases separating them. The CDR3 region is CASSLDLWERSSYNEQFF. CDR3 DNA: TGTGCCAGCAGCTTAGACCTATGGGAGAGGAGCTCCTACAATGAGCAGTTCTTC.

This chain links TRBV6-5 with TRBJ2-7; 11 nucleotides agree with TRBD2. The CDR3 loop spans 14 amino acids. The germline gives CDR1 MNHEY, CDR2 SVGAGI. The J segment lost 6 bases and the V segment lost 5 bases, leaving 6 bases of the junction unmatched. CDR3 sequence reads: CASSGLAGLTEQYF. CDR3 in DNA: TGTGCCAGCAGTGGACTAGCGGGTTTAACCGAGCAGTACTTC.

The J gene is TRBJ1-2, the V gene TRBV27, with 10 nucleotides matching TRBD1. This CDR3 region has 15 residues. With V trimmed by 3 bases and J by 8 bases, 9 bases remained unmatched. CDR1 is MNHEY, CDR2 SMNVEV, per germline (reference sequence). The CDR3 DNA follows: TGTGCCAGCAGTTTGGCCGGGACAGGGGCGGTCGGCTACACCTTC. This codes for CASSLAGTGAVGYTF.

The V call is TRBV4-1, the J call TRBJ2-1; no clear D gene. The germline V and J ends were trimmed by 4 bases and 5 bases, with 12 bases remaining between them. Germline lookup yields CDR1 MGHRA and CDR2 YSYEKL. CDR3 length equals 14 residues. CDR3 region: CASSPLAAHNEQFF. The CDR3 DNA reads TGCGCCAGCAGCCCCCTGGCGGCCCACAATGAGCAGTTCTTC.

The rearrangement links TRBV5-1 to TRBJ1-1; TRBD1 might be the D (5 bases). This CDR3 contains 12 residues. V lost 2 bases, J lost 6 bases, and 8 bases lay in between. CDR1 and CDR2 (germline): SGHRS, YFSETQ. The CDR3 loop is CASSFPGPEAFF. The DNA for the CDR3 is TGCGCCAGCAGCTTTCCGGGGCCTGAAGCTTTCTTT.

The V gene is TRBV29-1, the J gene TRBJ2-1; D may match TRBD1 or TRBD2 (5 bases each). The CDR3 totals 13 residues. V gave up 7 bases and J gave up 8 bases, with 18 bases separating them. Germline V gene lookup returns CDR1 SQVTM and CDR2 ANQGSEA. The chain's CDR3 is CSANRGPADEQFF. Here the CDR3 DNA reads TGCAGCGCCAACCGGGGACCCGCCGATGAGCAGTTCTTC.

The chain combines TRBV5-6 with TRBJ1-5; a weak D match, TRBD1 (6 bases). This CDR3 comprises 15 residues. Germline V gene lookup returns CDR1 SGHDT and CDR2 YYEEEE. With 4 bases removed from V and 7 bases from J, the gap between germline ends came to 18 bases. Here the CDR3 DNA reads TGTGCCAGCAGCCTCGGGCAGGGGCCCGGCCAGCCCCAGCATTTT. Its protein product is CASSLGQGPGQPQHF.

The rearrangement joins TRBV5-1 to TRBJ2-1; 7 bases map to TRBD1. Per germline, CDR1 SGHRS and CDR2 YFSETQ. V shed 0 bases, J shed 8 bases, and the junction held 14 bases outside the gene matches. There are 17 residues in the CDR3. The CDR3 DNA reads as TGCGCCAGCAGCTTGGCTCCGGCAGGGGGTGTGGGAGATGAGCAGTTCTTC. Its protein is CASSLAPAGGVGDEQFF.

V is TRBV6-5 and J is TRBJ1-1; D gene unclear. V lost 3 bases to trimming and J lost 6 bases, with 8 bases between them. The CDR3 contains 12 residues. Germline CDR1 reads MNHEY; CDR2 reads SVGAGI. CDR3 loop: CASSYRGSEAFF. DNA of the CDR3: TGTGCCAGCAGTTATCGAGGATCTGAAGCTTTCTTT.

As regards this clone: This sample also contains other DNA sequences that code for the same CDR3. Here the CDR3 reads CASSLRGPSYEQYF. As DNA, the CDR3 is TGTGCCAGCAGCCTTCGAGGGCCCTCCTACGAGCAGTACTTC. The chain links TRBV28 to TRBJ2-7; TRBD2 might be the D (5 bases). CDR1 is MDHEN and CDR2 is SYDVKM in the germline V gene. CDR3 length: 14 amino acids. V lost 6 bases to trimming and J lost 0 bases, with 12 bases between them. The entire variable domain, with the rest obtained from reference TRBV28 and TRBJ2-7, is as follows: DVKVTQSSRYLVKRTGEKVFLECVQDMDHENMFWYRQDPGLGLRLIYFSYDVKMKEKGDIPEGYSVSREKKERFSLILESASTNQTSMYLCASSLRGPSYEQYFGPGTRLTVT.

This sequence joins TRBV29-1 and TRBJ2-7, with 8 bases fitting TRBD2. Germline V gene sequence: CDR1 SQVTM, CDR2 ANQGSEA. J was trimmed by 3 bases and V by 2 bases; bases with no gene match: 6. The CDR3 length is 14 residues. In nucleotides, the CDR3 is TGCAGCGTTGAAATAGTCGGGGGGGGCTACGAGCAGTACTTC. Amino acids: CSVEIVGGGYEQYF.

This chain links TRBV28 with TRBJ2-7, with 9 nucleotides matching TRBD1. The CDR3 is made up of 14 amino acids. With 6 bases clipped from V and 3 bases from J, the junction kept 6 bases outside the gene matches. Germline CDR1 MDHEN, CDR2 SYDVKM. DNA for the CDR3: TGTGCCAGCAGACAGGGGGCCCAATTCTACGAGCAGTACTTC. Its protein product is CASRQGAQFYEQYF.

The V call is TRBV7-8, the J call TRBJ2-1; D might be TRBD1 (7 bases). V was shortened by 5 bases and J by 8 bases, with 10 bases between the two germline ends. The CDR3 covers 12 residues. Germline V gives CDR1 SGHVS, CDR2 FQNEAQ. The CDR3 DNA reads TGTGCCAGCAGCGACAGGGAGGATGAGCAGTTCTTC. Protein: CASSDREDEQFF.

The chain joins TRBV11-2 to TRBJ2-2; D may be TRBD1 or TRBD2 (5 bases each). Germline lookup yields CDR1 SGHAT and CDR2 FQNNGV. V lost 5 bases, J lost 2 bases, and 18 bases lay in between. This CDR3 is built from 17 residues. CDR3 DNA sequence: TGTGCCAGCAGCCGGCTCGCAGGGAGCTTAAACACCGGGGAGCTGTTTTTT. Protein sequence: CASSRLAGSLNTGELFF.

The rearrangement uses TRBV7-6 and TRBJ2-7; 7 bases are shared with TRBD2. Germline V gene lookup returns CDR1 SGHVS and CDR2 FNYEAQ. J gave up 2 bases and V 5 bases, and 9 bases lay outside the gene matches. The CDR3 is made up of 15 amino acids. DNA of the CDR3: TGTGCCAGCAGCCCCGGACTAGACAGAACCTACGAGCAGTACTTC. It encodes CASSPGLDRTYEQYF.

The chain links TRBV7-8 to TRBJ2-5; D call uncertain. Trimming cost V 2 bases and J 5 bases, with 3 bases left between them. CDR3 length: 11 amino acids. The germline CDR1 and CDR2 sequences are SGHVS and FQNEAQ. Here the CDR3 DNA reads TGTGCCAGCAGCTTAATCGAGACCCAGTACTTC. It specifies CASSLIETQYF.

The rearrangement links TRBV13 to TRBJ1-2, with D possibly matching TRBD1 (6 bases). There are 16 residues in the CDR3. Deletions cut 2 bases from V and 1 base from J, with 14 bases between. The V gene's germline CDR1 is PRHDT and CDR2 FYEKMQ (reference sequence). This CDR3 is CASSLFGGRGNYGYTF. The CDR3 nucleotides are TGTGCCAGCAGCTTATTCGGGGGCCGGGGTAACTATGGCTACACCTTC.

The chain has TRBV5-4 and TRBJ2-5, with 8 positions matching TRBD1. This CDR3 region has 16 residues. Unmatched junction bases numbered 9, after V lost 4 bases and J lost 1 base. Germline V lookup: CDR1 SGHNT, CDR2 YYREEE (reference sequence). The CDR3 loop is CASSTRDRSLQETQYF. The CDR3 coding sequence is TGTGCCAGCAGCACCCGGGACAGGAGTCTCCAAGAGACCCAGTACTTC.

The chain employs TRBV28 and TRBJ2-1, with D tentatively TRBD1 or TRBD2 (5 bases each). This CDR3 contains 19 residues. CDR1 and CDR2 (germline): MDHEN, SYDVKM. Trimming removed 6 bases from V and 0 bases from J, with 24 bases in between. This CDR3 reads CASRLPGQSSGSSYNEQFF. For the CDR3, the DNA is TGTGCCAGCAGGCTACCGGGGCAGTCCAGCGGTAGCTCCTACAATGAGCAGTTCTTC.